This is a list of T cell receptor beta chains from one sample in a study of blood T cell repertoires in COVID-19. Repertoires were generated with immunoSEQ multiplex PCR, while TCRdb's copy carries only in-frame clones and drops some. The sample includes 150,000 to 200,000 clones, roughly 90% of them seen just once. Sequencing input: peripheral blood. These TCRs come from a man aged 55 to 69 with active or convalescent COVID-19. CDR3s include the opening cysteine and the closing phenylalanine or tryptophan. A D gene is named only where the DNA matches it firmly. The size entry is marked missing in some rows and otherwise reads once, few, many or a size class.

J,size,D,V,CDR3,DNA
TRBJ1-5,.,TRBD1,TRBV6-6,CASSSGTGGNQPQHF,TGTGCCAGCAGTTCAGGGACAGGGGGCAATCAGCCCCAGCATTTT
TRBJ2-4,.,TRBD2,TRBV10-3,CAISETSGNIQYF,TGTGCCATCAGTGAGACTAGCGGGAACATTCAGTACTTC
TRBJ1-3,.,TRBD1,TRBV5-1,CASSAATGGSGNTIYF,TGCGCCAGCAGCGCGGCGACAGGGGGCTCTGGAAACACCATATATTTT
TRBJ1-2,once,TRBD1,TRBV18,CASSPSGQGNYGYTF,TGTGCCAGCTCACCATCTGGACAGGGAAACTATGGCTACACCTTC
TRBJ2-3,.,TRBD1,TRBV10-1,CASSRQGIDTQYF,TGCGCCAGCAGTCGACAGGGTATCGATACGCAGTATTTT
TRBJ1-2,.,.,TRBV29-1,CSVGSTGSSGYTF,TGCAGCGTTGGTTCGACAGGTTCCTCTGGCTACACCTTC
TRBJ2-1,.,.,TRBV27,CASSPSGHVYNEQFF,TGTGCCAGCAGTCCGTCGGGACACGTCTACAATGAGCAGTTCTTC
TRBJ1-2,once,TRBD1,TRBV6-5,CASRVTGDYGYTF,TGTGCCAGCAGGGTTACAGGGGACTATGGCTACACCTTC
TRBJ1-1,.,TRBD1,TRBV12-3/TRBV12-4,CASSYRGRTEAFF,TGTGCCAGCAGTTACAGGGGTCGCACTGAAGCTTTCTTT
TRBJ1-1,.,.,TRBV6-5,CASSNQGITEAFF,TGTGCCAGCAGTAACCAGGGTATCACTGAAGCTTTCTTT
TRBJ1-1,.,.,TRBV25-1,CASSEYKRNTEAFF,TGTGCCAGCAGTGAATATAAGCGAAACACTGAAGCTTTCTTT
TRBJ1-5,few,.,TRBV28,CASSLGQRNQPQHF,TGTGCCAGCAGTTTAGGGCAGCGCAATCAGCCCCAGCATTTT
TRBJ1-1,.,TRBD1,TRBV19,CASSILGDSEAFF,TGTGCCAGTAGTATTTTGGGGGACAGTGAAGCTTTCTTT
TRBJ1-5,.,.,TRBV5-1,CASSLDTNSNQPQHF,TGCGCCAGCAGCTTAGACACAAATAGCAATCAGCCCCAGCATTTT
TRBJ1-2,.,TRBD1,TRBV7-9,CASSAYSGGSNYGYTF,TGTGCCAGCAGCGCATACTCAGGGGGGTCTAACTATGGCTACACCTTC
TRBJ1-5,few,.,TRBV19,CASSIVQGNNQPQHF,TGTGCCAGTAGTATCGTCCAGGGGAACAATCAGCCCCAGCATTTT
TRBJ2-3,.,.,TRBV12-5,CASAVRLSTDTQYF,TGTGCTAGTGCGGTGCGACTTAGCACAGATACGCAGTATTTT
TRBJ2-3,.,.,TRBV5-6,CASSLRQGSTDTQYF,TGTGCCAGCAGCTTGCGTCAGGGGAGCACAGATACGCAGTATTTT
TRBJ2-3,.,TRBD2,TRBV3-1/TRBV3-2,CASSPPGRGGLGTDTQYF,TGTGCCAGCAGCCCACCAGGGCGGGGGGGCCTAGGGACAGATACGCAGTATTTT
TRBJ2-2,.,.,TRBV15,CATSRDKGLNTGELFF,TGTGCCACCAGCAGAGATAAGGGGCTCAACACCGGGGAGCTGTTTTTT
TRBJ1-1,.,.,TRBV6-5,CASSSEGLYTEAFF,TGTGCCAGCAGTTCCGAGGGTTTGTACACTGAAGCTTTCTTT
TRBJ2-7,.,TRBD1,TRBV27,CASSYRGPTHGAYEQYF,TGTGCCAGCAGTTACAGGGGGCCCACCCACGGCGCCTACGAGCAGTACTTC
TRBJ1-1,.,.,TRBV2,CATLTRKNTEAFF,TGTGCCACCCTGACAAGGAAGAACACTGAAGCTTTCTTT
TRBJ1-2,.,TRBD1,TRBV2,CASSLDRGNYGYTF,TGTGCCAGCAGTCTGGACAGGGGCAACTATGGCTACACCTTC
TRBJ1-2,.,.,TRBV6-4,CASSDPEGGMYGYTF,TGTGCCAGCAGTGACCCGGAGGGGGGGATGTATGGCTACACCTTC
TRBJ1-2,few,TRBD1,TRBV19,CASSIGGGDYGYTF,TGTGCCAGTAGTATCGGAGGGGGCGACTATGGCTACACCTTC
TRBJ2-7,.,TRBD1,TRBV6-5,CASCRTGSMDYEQYF,TGTGCCAGCTGCAGGACAGGGAGCATGGACTACGAGCAGTACTTC
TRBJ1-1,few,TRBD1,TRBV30,CAWSGLGQGKPFF,TGTGCCTGGAGCGGCCTCGGACAGGGGAAACCTTTCTTT
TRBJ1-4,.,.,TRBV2,CASRTTDPATNEKLFF,TGTGCCAGCAGGACAACAGATCCAGCAACTAATGAAAAACTGTTTTTT
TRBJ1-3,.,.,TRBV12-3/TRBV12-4,CASSPSGNTIYF,TGTGCCAGCAGTCCTTCTGGAAACACCATATATTTT
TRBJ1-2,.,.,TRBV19,CASSIGAVEYGYTF,TGTGCCAGTAGTATAGGCGCAGTGGAGTATGGCTACACCTTC
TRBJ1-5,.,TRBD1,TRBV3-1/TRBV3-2,CASSQGTGDQPQHF,TGTGCCAGCAGCCAAGGGACAGGGGATCAGCCCCAGCATTTT
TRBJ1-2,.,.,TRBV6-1,CASSELGRDGYTF,TGTGCCAGCAGTGAATTGGGCAGGGATGGCTACACCTTC
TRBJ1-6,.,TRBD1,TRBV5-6,CASSLWRGTGNSPLHF,TGTGCCAGCAGCTTGTGGCGTGGGACAGGGAATTCACCCCTCCACTTT
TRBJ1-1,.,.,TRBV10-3,CAISEMTGNTEAFF,TGTGCCATCAGTGAGATGACAGGGAACACTGAAGCTTTCTTT
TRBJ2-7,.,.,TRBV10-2,CASSGLDRLRFLYEQYF,TGCGCCAGCAGTGGTCTTGACAGATTACGTTTCCTCTACGAGCAGTACTTC
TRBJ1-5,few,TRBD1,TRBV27,CASINTQGAPRPQHF,TGTGCCAGTATTAATACCCAGGGGGCTCCCCGGCCCCAGCATTTT
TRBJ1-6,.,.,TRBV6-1,CASSEDRGGSPLHF,TGTGCCAGCAGTGAAGACCGGGGTGGGTCACCCCTCCACTTT
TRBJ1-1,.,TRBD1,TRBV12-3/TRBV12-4,CASSDRDTEAFF,TGTGCCAGCAGTGACAGGGACACTGAAGCTTTCTTT
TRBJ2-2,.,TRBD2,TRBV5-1,CASSHALAGKLGELFF,TGCGCCAGCAGCCACGCCCTAGCGGGAAAACTCGGGGAGCTGTTTTTT
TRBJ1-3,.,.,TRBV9,CASSVDLGNTIYF,TGTGCCAGCAGCGTAGACTTAGGAAACACCATATATTTT
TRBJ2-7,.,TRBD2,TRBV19,CATTEAGGGYEQYF,TGTGCCACGACTGAGGCGGGAGGAGGATACGAGCAGTACTTC
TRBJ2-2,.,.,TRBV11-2,CASSLRSDFDGELFF,TGTGCCAGCAGCTTGAGGTCGGATTTCGACGGGGAGCTGTTTTTT
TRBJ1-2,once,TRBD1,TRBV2,CASTKPPTGGGGYTF,TGTGCCAGCACTAAACCCCCCACAGGGGGAGGTGGCTACACCTTC
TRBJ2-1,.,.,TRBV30,CACAAAGKNEQFF,TGTGCCTGTGCGGCGGCGGGAAAGAATGAGCAGTTCTTC
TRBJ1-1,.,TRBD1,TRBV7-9,CASSREAGGTEAFF,TGTGCCAGCAGCAGAGAGGCAGGGGGCACTGAAGCTTTCTTT
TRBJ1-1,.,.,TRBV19,CASSIYRTLRSTEAFF,TGTGCCAGTAGTATCTATCGGACACTTCGTTCCACTGAAGCTTTCTTT
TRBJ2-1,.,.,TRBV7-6,CASSLAGGPGDEQFF,TGTGCCAGCAGCTTAGCGGGGGGGCCTGGGGATGAGCAGTTCTTC
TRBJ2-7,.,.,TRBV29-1,CSVEGLSYEQYF,TGCAGCGTTGAGGGACTCTCCTACGAGCAGTACTTC
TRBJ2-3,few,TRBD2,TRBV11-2,CASSSLEDLAAQGVDTQYF,TGTGCCAGCAGCAGCTTAGAAGACCTAGCGGCCCAGGGTGTAGATACGCAGTATTTT
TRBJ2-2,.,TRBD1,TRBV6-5,CASSSKTGAVGELFF,TGTGCCAGCAGTTCCAAGACAGGGGCGGTCGGGGAGCTGTTTTTT
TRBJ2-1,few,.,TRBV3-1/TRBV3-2,CASSLIRDLNNEQFF,TGTGCCAGCAGCCTAATCCGGGATTTGAACAATGAGCAGTTCTTC
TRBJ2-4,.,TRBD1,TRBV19,CASSDDRGSLAKNIQYF,TGTGCCAGTAGCGACGACAGGGGATCCTTAGCCAAAAACATTCAGTACTTC
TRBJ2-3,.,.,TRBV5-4,CASSSAGGNPSTDTQYF,TGTGCCAGCAGCTCAGCGGGCGGTAACCCTAGCACAGATACGCAGTATTTT
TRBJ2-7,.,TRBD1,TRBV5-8,CASTHYHGNRGWEQYF,TGTGCCAGCACCCATTATCACGGCAACAGGGGCTGGGAGCAGTACTTC
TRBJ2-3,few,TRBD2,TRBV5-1,CASTLWGTSGRASDTQYF,TGCGCCAGCACCCTGTGGGGGACTAGCGGGAGGGCCTCAGATACGCAGTATTTT
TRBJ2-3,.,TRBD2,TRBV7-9,CASSFPASGGAGDTQYF,TGTGCCAGCAGCTTCCCCGCTAGCGGGGGGGCGGGGGATACGCAGTATTTT
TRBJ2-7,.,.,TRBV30,CAWTSGSYEQYF,TGTGCCTGGACAAGCGGAAGCTACGAGCAGTACTTC
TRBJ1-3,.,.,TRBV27,CASSYSSGNTIYF,TGTGCCAGCAGTTACTCCTCTGGAAACACCATATATTTT